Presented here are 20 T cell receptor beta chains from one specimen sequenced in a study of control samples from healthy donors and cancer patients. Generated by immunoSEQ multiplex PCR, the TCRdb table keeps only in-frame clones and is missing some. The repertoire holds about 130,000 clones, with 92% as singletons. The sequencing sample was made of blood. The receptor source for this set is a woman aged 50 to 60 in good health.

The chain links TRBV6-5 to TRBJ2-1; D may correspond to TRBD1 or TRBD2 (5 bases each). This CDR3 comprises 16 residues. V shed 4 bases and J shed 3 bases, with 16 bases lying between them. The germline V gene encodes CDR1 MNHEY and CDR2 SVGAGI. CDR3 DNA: TGTGCCAGCAGTTCGTCTTACGGGGCGGGCTACAATGAGCAGTTCTTC. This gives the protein CASSSSYGAGYNEQFF.

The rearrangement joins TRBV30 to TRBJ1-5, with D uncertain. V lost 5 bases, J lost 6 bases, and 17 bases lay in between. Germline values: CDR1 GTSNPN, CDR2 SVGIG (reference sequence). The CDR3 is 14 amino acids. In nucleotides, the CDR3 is TGTGCCTGGGGGGAAAGGTCGGCGACTCAGCCCCAGCATTTT. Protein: CAWGERSATQPQHF.

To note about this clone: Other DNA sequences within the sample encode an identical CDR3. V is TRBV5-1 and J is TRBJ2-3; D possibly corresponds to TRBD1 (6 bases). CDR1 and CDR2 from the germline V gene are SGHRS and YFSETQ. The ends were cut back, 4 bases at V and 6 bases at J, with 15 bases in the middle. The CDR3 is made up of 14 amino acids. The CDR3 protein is CASSPGQGSDTQYF. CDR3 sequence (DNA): TGCGCCAGCAGCCCGGGCCAGGGGTCCGATACGCAGTATTTT. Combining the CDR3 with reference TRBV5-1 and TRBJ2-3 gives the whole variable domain KAGVTQTPRYLIKTRGQQVTLSCSPISGHRSVSWYQQTPGQGLQFLFEYFSETQRNKGNFPGRFSGRQFSNSRSEMNVSTLELGDSALYLCASSPGQGSDTQYFGPGTRLTVL.

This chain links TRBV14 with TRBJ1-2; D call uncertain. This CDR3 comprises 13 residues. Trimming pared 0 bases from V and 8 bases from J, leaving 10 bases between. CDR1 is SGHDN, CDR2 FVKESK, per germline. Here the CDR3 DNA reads TGTGCCAGCAGCCAAGACCGGCGCCGGGGCTACACCTTC. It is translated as CASSQDRRRGYTF.

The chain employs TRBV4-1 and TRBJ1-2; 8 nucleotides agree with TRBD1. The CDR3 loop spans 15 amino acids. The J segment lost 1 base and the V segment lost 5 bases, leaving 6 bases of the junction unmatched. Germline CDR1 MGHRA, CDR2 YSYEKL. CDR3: CASSARTGNNYGYTF. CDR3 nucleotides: TGCGCCAGCAGCGCGCGGACAGGGAATAACTATGGCTACACCTTC.

CDR3 in amino acids: CASSGVNPPYEQYF. The CDR3 bases are TGTGCCAGCAGTGGGGTAAATCCACCCTACGAGCAGTACTTC. The V and J genes are TRBV25-1 and TRBJ2-7; no clear D. CDR1 and CDR2 (germline): MGHDK, SYGVNS. The germline V and J ends were trimmed by 4 bases and 2 bases, with 12 bases remaining between them. The CDR3 loop spans 14 amino acids.

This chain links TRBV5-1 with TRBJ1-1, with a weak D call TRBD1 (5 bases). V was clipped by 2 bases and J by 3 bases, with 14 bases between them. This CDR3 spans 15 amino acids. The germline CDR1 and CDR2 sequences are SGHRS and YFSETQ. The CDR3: CASSFSSGTYTEAFF. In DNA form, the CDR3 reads TGCGCCAGCAGCTTCTCTTCAGGGACCTACACTGAAGCTTTCTTT.

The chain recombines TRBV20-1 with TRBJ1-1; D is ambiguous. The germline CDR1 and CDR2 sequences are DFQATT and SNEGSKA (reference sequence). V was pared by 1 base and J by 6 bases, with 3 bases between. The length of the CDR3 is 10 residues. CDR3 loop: CSARAAEAFF. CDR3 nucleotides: TGCAGTGCTAGAGCCGCTGAAGCTTTCTTT.

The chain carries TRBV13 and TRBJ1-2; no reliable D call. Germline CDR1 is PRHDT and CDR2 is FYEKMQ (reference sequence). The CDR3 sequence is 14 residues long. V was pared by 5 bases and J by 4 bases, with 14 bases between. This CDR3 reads CASSHPTEIYGYTF. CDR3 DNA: TGTGCCAGCAGCCACCCCACAGAAATCTATGGCTACACCTTC.

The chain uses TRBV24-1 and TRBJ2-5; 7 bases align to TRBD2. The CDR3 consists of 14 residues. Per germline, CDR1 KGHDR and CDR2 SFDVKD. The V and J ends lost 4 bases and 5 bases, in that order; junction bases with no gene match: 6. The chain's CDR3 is CATSDPDGRETQYF. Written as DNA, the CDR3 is TGTGCCACCAGTGACCCGGACGGGAGGGAGACCCAGTACTTC.

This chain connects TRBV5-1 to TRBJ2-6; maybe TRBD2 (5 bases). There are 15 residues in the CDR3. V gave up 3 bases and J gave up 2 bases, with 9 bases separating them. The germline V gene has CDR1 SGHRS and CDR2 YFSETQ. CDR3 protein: CASSSAGAGANVLTF. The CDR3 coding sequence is TGCGCCAGCAGCTCGGCCGGGGCTGGGGCCAACGTCCTGACTTTC.

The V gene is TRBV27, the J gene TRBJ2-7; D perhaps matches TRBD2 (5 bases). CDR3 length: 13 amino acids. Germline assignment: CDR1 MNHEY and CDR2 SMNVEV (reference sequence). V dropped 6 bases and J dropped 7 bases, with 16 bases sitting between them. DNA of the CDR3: TGTGCCAGCAGCCACGGGCTAGCTGGGGAGCAGTACTTC. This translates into CASSHGLAGEQYF.

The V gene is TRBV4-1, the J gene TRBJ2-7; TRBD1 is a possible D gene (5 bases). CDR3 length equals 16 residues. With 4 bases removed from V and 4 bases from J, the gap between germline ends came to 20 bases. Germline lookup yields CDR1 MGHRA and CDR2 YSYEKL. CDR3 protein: CASSLTSGQGLYEQYF. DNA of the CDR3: TGCGCCAGCAGCCTTACGTCTGGGCAGGGTTTGTACGAGCAGTACTTC.

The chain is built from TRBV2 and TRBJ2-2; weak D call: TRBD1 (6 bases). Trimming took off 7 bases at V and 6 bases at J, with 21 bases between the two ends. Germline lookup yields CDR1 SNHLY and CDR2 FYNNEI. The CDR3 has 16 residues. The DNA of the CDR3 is TGTGCCAGCAAGGGAACAGGGTGGGTTAAGTCCGGGGAGCTGTTTTTT. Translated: CASKGTGWVKSGELFF.

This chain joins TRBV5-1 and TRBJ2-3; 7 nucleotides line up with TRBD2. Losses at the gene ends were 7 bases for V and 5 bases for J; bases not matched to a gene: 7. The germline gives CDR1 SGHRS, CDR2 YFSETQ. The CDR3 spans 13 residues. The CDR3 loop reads CASSEPGGDTQYF. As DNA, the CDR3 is TGCGCCAGCTCCGAACCGGGGGGAGATACGCAGTATTTT.

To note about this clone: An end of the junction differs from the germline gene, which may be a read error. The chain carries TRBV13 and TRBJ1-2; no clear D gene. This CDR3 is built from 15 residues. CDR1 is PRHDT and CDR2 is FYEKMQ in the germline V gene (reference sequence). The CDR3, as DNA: TGTGCCAGCAGCTTAATTTTCGACCGGATGCCGGCTCCCTTCTTC. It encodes CASSLIFDRMPAPFF.

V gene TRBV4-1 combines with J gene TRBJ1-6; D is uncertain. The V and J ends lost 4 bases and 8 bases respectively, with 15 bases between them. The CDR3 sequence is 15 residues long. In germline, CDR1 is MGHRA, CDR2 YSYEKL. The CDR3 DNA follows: TGCGCCAGCAGCCCAGACGAGTTAGGGTATTCACCCCTCCACTTT. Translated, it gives CASSPDELGYSPLHF.

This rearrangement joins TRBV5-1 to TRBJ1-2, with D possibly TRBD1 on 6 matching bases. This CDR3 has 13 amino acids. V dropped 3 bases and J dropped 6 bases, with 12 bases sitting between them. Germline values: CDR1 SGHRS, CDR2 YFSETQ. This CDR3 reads CASSSRGGNGYTF. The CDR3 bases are TGCGCCAGCAGCTCTCGAGGGGGGAATGGCTACACCTTC. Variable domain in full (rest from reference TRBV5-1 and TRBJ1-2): KAGVTQTPRYLIKTRGQQVTLSCSPISGHRSVSWYQQTPGQGLQFLFEYFSETQRNKGNFPGRFSGRQFSNSRSEMNVSTLELGDSALYLCASSSRGGNGYTFGSGTRLTVV.

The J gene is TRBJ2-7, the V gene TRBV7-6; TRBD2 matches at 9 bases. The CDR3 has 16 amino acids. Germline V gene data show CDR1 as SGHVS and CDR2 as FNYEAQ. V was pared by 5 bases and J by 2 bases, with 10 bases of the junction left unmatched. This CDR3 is CASSPSGRGGPYEQYF. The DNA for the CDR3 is TGTGCCAGCAGCCCTTCGGGGCGGGGGGGCCCCTACGAGCAGTACTTC.

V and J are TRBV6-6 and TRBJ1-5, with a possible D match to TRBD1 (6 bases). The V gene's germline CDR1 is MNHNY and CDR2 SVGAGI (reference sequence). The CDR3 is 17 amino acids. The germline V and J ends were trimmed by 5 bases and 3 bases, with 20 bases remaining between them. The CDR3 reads CASSLLSTGQLNQPQHF. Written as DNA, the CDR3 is TGTGCCAGCAGTCTCCTGTCGACCGGACAGCTCAATCAGCCCCAGCATTTT.